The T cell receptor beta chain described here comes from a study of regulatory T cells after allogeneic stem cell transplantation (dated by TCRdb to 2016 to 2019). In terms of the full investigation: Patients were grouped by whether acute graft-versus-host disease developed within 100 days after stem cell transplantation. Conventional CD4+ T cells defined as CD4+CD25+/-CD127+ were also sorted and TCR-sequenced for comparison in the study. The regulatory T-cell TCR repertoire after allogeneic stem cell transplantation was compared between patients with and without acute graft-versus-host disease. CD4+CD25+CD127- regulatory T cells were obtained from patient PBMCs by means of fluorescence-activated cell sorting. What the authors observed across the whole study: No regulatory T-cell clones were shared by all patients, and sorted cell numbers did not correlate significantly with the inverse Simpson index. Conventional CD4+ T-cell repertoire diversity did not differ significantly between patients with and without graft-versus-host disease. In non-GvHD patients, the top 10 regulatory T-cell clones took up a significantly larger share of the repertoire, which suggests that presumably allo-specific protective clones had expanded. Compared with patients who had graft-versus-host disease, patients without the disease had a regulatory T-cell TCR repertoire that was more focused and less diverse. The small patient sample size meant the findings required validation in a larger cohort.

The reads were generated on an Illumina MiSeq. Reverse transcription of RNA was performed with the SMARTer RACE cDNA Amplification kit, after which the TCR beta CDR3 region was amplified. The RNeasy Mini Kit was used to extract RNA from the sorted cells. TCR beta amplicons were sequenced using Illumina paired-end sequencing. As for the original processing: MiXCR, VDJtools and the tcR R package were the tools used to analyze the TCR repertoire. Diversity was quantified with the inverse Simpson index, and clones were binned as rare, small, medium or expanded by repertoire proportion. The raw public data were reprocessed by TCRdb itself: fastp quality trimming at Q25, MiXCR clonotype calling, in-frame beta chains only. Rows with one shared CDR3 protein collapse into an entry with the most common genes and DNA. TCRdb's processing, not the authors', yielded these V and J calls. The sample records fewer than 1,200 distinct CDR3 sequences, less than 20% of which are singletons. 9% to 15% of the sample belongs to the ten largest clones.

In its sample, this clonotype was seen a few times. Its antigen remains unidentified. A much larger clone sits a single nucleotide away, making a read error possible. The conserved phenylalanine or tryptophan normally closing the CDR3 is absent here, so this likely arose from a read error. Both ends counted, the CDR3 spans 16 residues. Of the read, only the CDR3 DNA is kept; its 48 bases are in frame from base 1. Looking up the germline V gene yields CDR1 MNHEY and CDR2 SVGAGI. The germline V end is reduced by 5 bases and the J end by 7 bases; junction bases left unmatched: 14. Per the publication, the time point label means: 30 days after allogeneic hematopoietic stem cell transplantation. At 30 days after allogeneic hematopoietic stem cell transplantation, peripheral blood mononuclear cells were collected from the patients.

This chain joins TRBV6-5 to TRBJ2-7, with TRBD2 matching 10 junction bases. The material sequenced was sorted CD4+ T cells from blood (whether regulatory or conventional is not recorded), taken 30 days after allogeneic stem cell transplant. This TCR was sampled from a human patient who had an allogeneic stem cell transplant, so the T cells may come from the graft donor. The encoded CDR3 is CASSTRSASGRGEQYS. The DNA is TGTGCCAGCAGTACCCGAAGTGCTAGCGGGAGAGGGGAGCAGTACTCC.